Reported below is one T cell receptor (beta chain). This clone appeared once. The antigen it recognizes is unknown. No quality values exist for individual bases; no much larger clone is one base distant. In total, about 650 healthy bone marrow donors made up the cohort. At the time of sampling, every cohort member was nominally healthy, though immune exposures that went unrecorded were likely present. The donor tested CMV seronegative, placing the donor among the 350 or so seronegative members of the cohort. A peripheral blood sample was provided by each donor, and peripheral blood mononuclear cells were used for TCR beta sequencing. Genomic DNA extraction from the blood cell samples was performed with the Qiagen DNeasy Blood Extraction Kit. Library preparation used the immunoSEQ multiplex PCR assay. For the multiplex PCR, a mixture combining 60 forward primers for TCR Vbeta segments and 13 reverse primers for TCR Jbeta segments was used. A multiplex PCR assay on genomic DNA amplified the CDR3 region of rearranged TCR beta genes. The amplified TCR beta libraries were sequenced on the Illumina HiSeq System as 87-base-pair reads. Turning to the authors' computational methods: A later analysis tallied 75 million to 85 million unique TCR beta chains across the 700 or so repertoires, and 10 million to 11 million of those chains were shared by two or more donors. Raw reads were error-corrected and collapsed into unique sequences with a nearest-neighbor algorithm that merged closely related sequences to remove PCR and sequencing errors. CDR3 sequences were aligned to IMGT reference sequences to assign V, D and J gene segments. For a sequence to be retained, at least a six-nucleotide match to both a V gene segment and a J gene segment was required. Rearrangements were called productive when the CDR3 lacked stop codons and stayed in frame with V and J; all others were non-productive. Following IMGT convention, CDR3 was defined as the stretch from the second conserved V-encoded cysteine up to the conserved J-encoded phenylalanine. Sequences without an unambiguous match to a single V gene segment were excluded from the earlier analysis of 450 to 750 of the donors. An earlier analysis of several hundred of the donors called V segments functional above 56.7% productive rearrangements and segregating when the between-donor standard deviation exceeded 5%. A statistical classification framework was developed to diagnose cytomegalovirus status using the catalog of TCR beta chain sequences. V and J gene assignment, in a later analysis, came from comparing TCR nucleotide sequences with IMGT/GENE-DB human TR gene sequences. The TCRdist pipeline was used in a later analysis to assign CDR3 sequences and most-parsimonious VDJ recombination scenarios. In a later analysis, every TCR beta chain was defined by the combination of its CDR3 amino acid sequence and its V-gene family, and reads without a unique V-gene family were dropped. In a later analysis, several hundred highly shared, low-generation-probability nucleotide sequences were removed to address suspected cross-contamination and a sequencing artifact. A later analysis calculated a clonal expansion index for each public chain from normalized within-repertoire ranks of inferred template counts. In a later analysis, generation probabilities were computed using a VDJ recombination model fitted to out-of-frame rearrangements, and the results were checked against IGoR. In a later analysis, hypergeometric tests were used to score TCR-TCR, TCR-HLA and TCR-CMV co-occurrence, with a repertoire-size bias correction applied to TCR pairs. False discovery rates were estimated in a later analysis by permuting HLA or CMV assignments 20 times. In a later analysis, co-occurring TCRs were grouped using DBSCAN, and TCRdist sequence similarity was added for clustering within HLA-allele-positive subsets. Repertoires with fewer than 30,000 or more than 120,000 public chains, plus five repertoires with anomalous nucleotide sharing, were excluded from co-occurrence clustering. TCRdb re-hosts the immuneACCESS table, in-frame sequences only. Its copies lack some clones; in the studies checked, an unresolved V gene accounts for under half of them, and the cause for the rest is not known. V and J calls and clone size are copied from that table; D and trimming were computed from the DNA. In all, the sample holds approximately 220,000 clones, and 75% to 80% of those were seen once. The top ten constitute 1.5% to 2% of the sample.

This record belongs to a study of cytomegalovirus exposure and HLA in healthy donors (dated by TCRdb to about 2017). Study-wide context: According to an earlier analysis of 587 of the donors, roughly 180 million T cells yielded some 110 million unique TCR beta sequences and about 300 Gb of sequence data. Rather than using new phenotypic data, the later analysis identified candidate immune exposures from TCR beta sequences and from how often those sequences occurred across donors. A later analysis re-examined previously published TCR beta repertoires from about 670 donors and added high-resolution HLA genotyping to investigate patterns of TCR occurrence. Every repertoire in the discovery cohort had been generated on one and the same sequencing platform. The study aimed to test whether signatures of past pathogen exposure could be identified by cataloging public T cell receptors. A later genetic analysis took genome-wide SNP genotypes for about 55% of the 666 donors and used that subset as a discovery cohort. To predict cytomegalovirus infection status, the study combined high-throughput TCR immunosequencing, statistical association of individual TCRs with disease status, and machine learning. A separate validation cohort of roughly 130 different subjects was used in addition to the roughly 640-subject first cohort. Among the approximately 420 genotyped donors, approximately 77% belonged to the genetic ancestry cluster associated with self-reported Caucasian donors. The number of typed donors differed by locus: about 629-630 for A, B, C, DRB1 and DQB1; 500 to 550 for DQA1; around 580 for DPA1; and about 470 for DPB1. The study profiled the T cell repertoires of about 640 subjects by immunosequencing and related them to cytomegalovirus serostatus. Across 300 to 400 genotyped donors of the cohort, an average of about 240,000 unique TCR beta nucleotide sequences per donor were sequenced, and about a sixth of those sequences were non-productive. A few DR-DQ haplotypes were treated as single units for association and clustering because of strong linkage in the cohort. Class I and class II HLA loci were covered by the typing at four-digit resolution. In an earlier analysis of 500 to 650 of the donors, high-throughput TCR beta sequencing was used to judge whether each TCR beta V gene segment behaved as functional or pseudogenic. Donor age, sex, ethnicity and CMV serostatus were collected together with the repertoire data. Approximately 310 gigabases of sequencing data and 91 million or so unique TCR sequences made up an early release that covered about 640 HLA-typed donors. Results and caveats for the whole study, not just this receptor: Immune exposure information for the cohort was limited to CMV serostatus. A cluster of highly shared sequence variants was judged likely to be a technical artifact of the sequencing pipeline. Only TCR beta chains were sequenced in this cohort, and the absence of alpha or paired-chain data limited detectable features. V-gene and J-gene trimming of TCR beta chains was associated with a missense DCLRE1C variant in a later genetic analysis, and the association was replicated in an independent cohort. According to a later analysis, most CMV-associated TCR beta chains appeared to be HLA-restricted, and the HLA associations seemed to be driven largely by CMV exposure. A later analysis associated about 17,000 TCR beta sequences with specific HLA alleles at a false discovery rate of 0.05. Linkage disequilibrium might explain the correlated functional status among segregating V segments, but an unknown experimental factor could not be excluded. The presence/absence analyses assumed that sequencing depth was roughly uniform across donors, and that assumption may not be true. Approximately 18 rarely observed V segments, including chromosome 9 orphons, were excluded from the earlier analysis of 550 to 700 of the donors because counts were too low. Several of the top co-occurrence clusters appeared to be linked to parvovirus B19, influenza, CMV and Epstein-Barr virus, according to a later analysis. Because HLA typing was missing for some donors at each locus, association tests included only the typed subset. A further reported finding was that TCR beta sequences accurately predicted the HLA-A and HLA-B alleles for most subjects in the first cohort. A later genetic analysis reported fewer N-insertions in productive TCRs among donors in an Asian-associated ancestry cluster than the approximately 700-donor mean. A few of the identified cytomegalovirus-associated TCR beta chains were confirmed in vitro to be specific for cytomegalovirus antigens. The classifier was reported to diagnose cytomegalovirus status with high specificity and sensitivity in both the original cohort and the validation cohort. Most TCR sequences were observed very rarely across donors, whereas some public TCRs were present in many individuals. Broadly in line with IMGT annotations, most TCR beta V segments showed up in productive rearrangements about 87% or about 30% of the time in an earlier analysis of roughly 590 of the donors. When HLA alleles, especially DR and DQ, strongly co-occurred, TCR associations were difficult to assign to individual alleles. According to a later analysis, TCR association rates differed among HLA loci, with DRB1 alleles showing the most associated TCRs and HLA-C alleles showing the fewest. The authors suggested that the approach could potentially be extended to other disease states and immunological phenotypes. The study gave a list of over 150 TCR beta chains associated with cytomegalovirus. In a later analysis, HLA-associated TCR beta chains were found to be more clonally expanded and to have lower generation probabilities than equally common non-associated chains.

This clonotype was sampled from a male donor in good health and CMV-seronegative. Sequenced input: PBMCs.

The CDR3 loop reads CASSQDAEETQYF. The DNA is as follows: TGTGCCAGCAGCCAAGATGCGGAGGAGACCCAGTACTTC. Recombination linked TRBV14 to TRBJ2-5; no D segment can be confidently identified. CDR1 and CDR2 are read off the germline V gene as SGHDN and FVKESK. V is shortened by 0 bases, J by 5 bases, and the region joining them spans 7 bases. Including cysteine and phenylalanine, the CDR3 has 13 amino acids. The CDR3 DNA has 39 bases and is translated from base 1.